This passage covers 13 T cell receptor beta chains from one sample sequenced in a study of CD8 T cells in ankylosing spondylitis (dated by TCRdb to the late 2010s). The method was 5' RACE. The sample was run on an Illumina HiSeq 2500. Using fastp at Q25 and MiXCR, TCRdb reprocessed the public reads and kept productive beta chains. Rows are unified per CDR3 protein, each entry keeping the most common DNA and genes. The sample data list 450,000 to 550,000 distinct CDR3 sequences, and about 5.4% of these were observed just once. The ten most abundant clones make up approximately 4% of the sample. Overall study results and their limits: A TCR beta motif made up of 7 to 9 highly homologous amino acid variants appeared to be characteristic of blood from ankylosing spondylitis patients.

These receptors have no identified antigens. Sequenced material: blood, either unsorted or a sorted T cell fraction (not recorded which). These receptors were collected from a male donor with ankylosing spondylitis.

This clonotype was recorded at least ten times. The V gene is TRBV6-4, the J gene TRBJ2-3; TRBD2 matches 12 bases. Germline CDR1 is MRHNA and CDR2 is SNTAGT. V shed 5 bases and J 5 bases; nucleotides not matched to a gene: 17. The CDR3 contains 19 residues. This CDR3 is CASSRRQGPSGRGEDTQYF. DNA of the CDR3: TGTGCCAGCAGTCGACGACAGGGCCCTAGCGGGAGGGGGGAAGATACGCAGTATTTT.

This clonotype was seen at least ten times. The chain combines TRBV20-1 with TRBJ2-7; unclear D gene. Trimming stripped 6 bases from V and 12 bases from J, with 24 bases between. This CDR3 is built from 13 residues. The germline gives CDR1 DFQATT, CDR2 SNEGSKA (reference sequence). CDR3 protein: CSAVLPILRSAYF. The CDR3 bases are TGCAGTGCGGTACTCCCCATTCTACGATCGGCGTACTTC.

This clonotype appeared a few times. The chain has TRBV7-6 and TRBJ1-1; unclear D gene. Trimming stripped 5 bases from V and 6 bases from J, with 13 bases between. This CDR3 is built from 13 residues. Germline lookup yields CDR1 SGHVS and CDR2 FNYEAQ. CDR3 amino acids: CASSAEVEAEAFF. CDR3 DNA sequence: TGTGCCAGCAGCGCCGAGGTTGAGGCTGAAGCTTTCTTT.

V and J are TRBV5-4 and TRBJ1-4, with TRBD1 matching 7 bases. This CDR3 is built from 15 residues. Germline V CDR1 and CDR2: SGHNT, YYREEE (reference sequence). With 0 bases clipped from V and 7 bases from J, the junction kept 6 bases outside the gene matches. CDR3 amino acids: CASSLGGQEGEKLFF. CDR3 DNA sequence: TGTGCCAGCAGCTTGGGTGGACAGGAAGGTGAAAAACTGTTTTTT. Complete variable domain (other parts from reference TRBV5-4 and TRBJ1-4): ETGVTQSPTHLIKTRGQQVTLRCSSQSGHNTVSWYQQALGQGPQFIFQYYREEENGRGNFPPRFSGLQFPNYSSELNVNALELDDSALYLCASSLGGQEGEKLFFGSGTQLSVL.

DNA of the CDR3: TGTGCCAGCAGCCAAGAACCCCTTCTCGTCGGGGCCAACGTCCTGACTTTC. Translation gives CASSQEPLLVGANVLTF. This chain uses TRBV4-2 with TRBJ2-6; no firm D call. V lost 0 bases and J lost 4, with 13 bases in between. The germline CDR1 and CDR2 sequences are LGHNA and YNFKEQ. The CDR3 contains 17 residues.

This chain joins TRBV5-1 and TRBJ2-3, with D maybe TRBD2 (6 bases). V was pared by 3 bases and J by 4 bases, with 18 bases between. The germline V gene has CDR1 SGHRS and CDR2 YFSETQ. The CDR3 contains 16 residues. CDR3 sequence: CASSYLDSGGADTQYF. As DNA, the CDR3 is TGCGCCAGCAGCTACTTAGACTCCGGCGGGGCAGATACGCAGTATTTT.

The chain has TRBV11-2 and TRBJ2-1; 7 nucleotides line up with TRBD1. Germline CDR1 reads SGHAT; CDR2 reads FQNNGV. This CDR3 contains 16 residues. Losses at the gene ends were 2 bases for V and 6 bases for J; bases not matched to a gene: 10. CDR3 sequence: CASSLRRQGSVNEQFF. CDR3 DNA: TGTGCCAGCAGCTTAAGAAGACAGGGTTCAGTCAATGAGCAGTTCTTC.

At least ten counts were recorded for this clonotype. This chain connects TRBV6-5 to TRBJ2-5; TRBD1 aligns across 8 bases. The germline V gene has CDR1 MNHEY and CDR2 SVGAGI. The CDR3 has 17 amino acids. Trimming cost V 3 bases and J 2 bases; bases outside gene matches: 11. The CDR3 protein is CASSYLFITGGQETQYF. CDR3 sequence (DNA): TGTGCCAGCAGTTATTTGTTTATAACAGGGGGTCAAGAGACCCAGTACTTC.

The sample holds many counts of this clonotype. The chain combines TRBV6-2 or TRBV6-3 with TRBJ2-2, with 10 bases matching TRBD1. Per the germline V gene, CDR1 is MNHEY and CDR2 is SVGEGT. This CDR3 region has 15 residues. V shed 6 bases, J shed 1 base, and the junction held 2 bases outside the gene matches. For the CDR3, the DNA is TGTGCCAGCAGAGGGACAGGGGAGAACACCGGGGAGCTGTTTTTT. It specifies CASRGTGENTGELFF.

This clonotype was found many times. The V and J genes are TRBV7-2 and TRBJ2-3, with 10 nucleotides matching TRBD2. Trimming took 2 bases from V and 8 from J; bases not matched to a gene: 10. The V gene's germline CDR1 is SGHTA and CDR2 FQGNSA. The CDR3 extends over 16 amino acids. The CDR3 nucleotides are TGTGCCAGCAGCTTAATGGCAGCGGGGGGGAGCGGTACGCAGTATTTT. Translating gives CASSLMAAGGSGTQYF.

This clonotype was seen at least ten times. The chain links TRBV12-3 or TRBV12-4 to TRBJ2-1; D is ambiguous. V was pared by 6 bases and J by 6 bases, with 12 bases between. The CDR3 loop spans 13 amino acids. The CDR3 spells CASSLGHFNEQFF. CDR3 in DNA: TGTGCCAGCAGCCTAGGTCATTTCAATGAGCAGTTCTTC.

This clonotype has a count of ten or more. This chain links TRBV29-1 with TRBJ2-3, with D perhaps matching TRBD2 (6 bases). The ends were cut back, 4 bases at V and 4 bases at J, with 6 bases in the middle. The CDR3 covers 11 residues. Looked up from germline, CDR1 is SQVTM and CDR2 is ANQGSEA. The CDR3, as DNA: TGCAGCGTTGGGAGGGCAGATACGCAGTATTTT. This encodes CSVGRADTQYF.

The chain uses TRBV7-1 and TRBJ1-6; possibly TRBD1 for D (6 bases). TRBV7-1 counts as an open reading frame of uncertain function. V gave up 5 bases and J gave up 10 bases, with 27 bases separating them. CDR3 length equals 18 residues. This CDR3 reads CASSPNLARGRRESPLHF. The CDR3 nucleotides read TGTGCCAGCAGCCCAAACCTCGCCAGGGGAAGGAGGGAATCACCCCTCCACTTT.